This record concerns one T cell receptor (beta chain) sequence. The junction had 4 bases not matched to a gene; V was cut back by 3 bases and J by 7 bases. The CDR3 covers 14 residues. Germline values: CDR1 SGDLS, CDR2 YYNGEE. This entry comes from a study of shared clonotypes between healthy human individuals. Over several immunoSEQ plates, each subset's genomic DNA was distributed in even portions. A roughly 200 ng quantity of DNA, approximately 29,000 T cell genomes, went into the sorted-subset replicate PCRs. The method was immunoSEQ multiplex PCR; TCRdb's version includes in-frame clones alone and lacks a portion of them. The sample lists some 2.1 million clones; just over 90% were seen once. It was CD45RO-negative cells, positively selected for CCR7, that made up naive CD8 cells, with terminally differentiated effector memory CD45RA+ cells excluded.

Sequencing was done on a sample of naive CD8+ T cells from PBMCs. The sequence was collected from a man aged 18-30 years in good health. Some clones in this sample may be carry-over from other donors' samples. The rearrangement links TRBV9 to TRBJ1-6; 7 bases map to TRBD1. In DNA, the CDR3 is TGTGCCAGCAGCGCGGGACAGACCAATTCACCCCTCCACTTT. It encodes CASSAGQTNSPLHF.